The 18 T cell receptor beta chains below all came from one sample that was sequenced in a study of T cell responses to AZD1222 COVID-19 vaccine. The protocol was immunoSEQ multiplex PCR, while the TCRdb copy is restricted to in-frame clones and leaves out a portion. The table includes around 100,000 clones, around 94% detected once. Sample: peripheral blood, taken on day 0 of AZD1222 vaccination. These receptors all come from an adult in good health.

For the CDR3, the DNA is TGTGCCAGCAGCCAGGGACTGTTCACAGATACGCAGTATTTT. This translates into CASSQGLFTDTQYF. V and J are TRBV11-2 and TRBJ2-3, with D possibly being TRBD2 (6 bases). The length of the CDR3 is 14 residues. CDR1 is SGHAT, CDR2 FQNNGV, per germline. Trimming took off 5 bases at V and 2 bases at J, with 11 bases between the two ends.

V and J are TRBV7-3 and TRBJ2-7; TRBD1 matches 10 bases. This CDR3 is built from 15 residues. Germline V gene data show CDR1 as SGHTA and CDR2 as FQGTGA. Trimming removed 5 bases from V and 4 bases from J; junction bases left unmatched: 8. This CDR3 reads CASSLGTGEFYEQYF. As DNA, the CDR3 is TGTGCCAGCAGCCTCGGGACAGGGGAGTTTTACGAGCAGTACTTC.

The V call is TRBV6-1, the J call TRBJ1-2, with a tentative D call TRBD1 (5 bases). The V gene's germline CDR1 is MNHNS and CDR2 SASEGT. Trimming stripped 5 bases from V and 3 bases from J, with 10 bases between. The CDR3 is 13 amino acids. CDR3 bases: TGTGCCAGCAGTCCAACAGGAGACTATGGCTACACCTTC. It is translated as CASSPTGDYGYTF.

This clone was detected only a few times. The rearrangement joins TRBV18 to TRBJ2-7, with unresolved D. The CDR3 is made up of 14 amino acids. V was clipped by 0 bases and J by 5 bases, with 11 bases between them. Per the germline V gene, CDR1 is KGHSH and CDR2 is LQKENI. The chain's CDR3 is CASSPPRPSNEQYF. The CDR3 DNA reads TGTGCCAGCTCACCACCGCGTCCCTCAAACGAGCAGTACTTC.

The chain links TRBV29-1 to TRBJ1-4; D may be TRBD1 (5 bases). In germline, CDR1 is SQVTM, CDR2 ANQGSEA. The CDR3 spans 15 residues. The ends were cut back, 0 bases at V and 4 bases at J, with 12 bases in the middle. CDR3 nucleotide sequence: TGCAGCGTTGAAGAGTCGGCAGGGCTTAATGAAAAACTGTTTTTT. Its translation is CSVEESAGLNEKLFF.

V and J are TRBV3-1 (or the pseudogene TRBV3-2) and TRBJ2-2, with D perhaps assigned TRBD1 or TRBD2 (5 bases each). The V gene's germline CDR1 is LGHDT and CDR2 YNNKEL (reference sequence). The V gene lost 4 bases and the J gene lost 4 bases, with 28 bases spanning the gap. This CDR3 is built from 20 residues. The CDR3 sequence is CASSPTPRDGGFRSTGELFF. DNA for the CDR3: TGTGCCAGCAGCCCTACCCCCCGGGACGGCGGATTCCGGAGCACCGGGGAGCTGTTTTTT.

The chain links TRBV24-1 to TRBJ2-7, with D possibly matching TRBD2 (7 bases). Germline-derived CDR1 and CDR2 are KGHDR and SFDVKD. The CDR3 totals 15 residues. Trimming left V 4 bases short and J 4 bases short, with 16 bases between. The CDR3 loop is CATSDGLVGGYEQYF. As DNA, the CDR3 is TGTGCCACCAGTGACGGACTAGTAGGGGGATACGAGCAGTACTTC.

The chain uses TRBV15 and TRBJ1-4, with TRBD1 as a possible D gene (5 bases). Trimming took 1 base from V and 7 from J, leaving 10 bases between them. The CDR3 runs 14 residues. Germline values: CDR1 LNHNV, CDR2 YYDKDF (reference sequence). This chain's CDR3 is CATSRVRGGEKLFF. The CDR3 nucleotides read TGTGCCACCAGCAGAGTTAGGGGAGGTGAAAAACTGTTTTTT.

This clone came up once. The chain carries TRBV19 and TRBJ1-1, with TRBD1 matching over 7 bases. The germline V gene encodes CDR1 LNHDA and CDR2 SQIVND (reference sequence). The CDR3 has 14 residues. The V segment lost 5 bases and the J segment 6 bases; nucleotides outside the gene matches: 9. CDR3: CASSRTGPGAEAFF. The CDR3 DNA sequence: TGTGCCAGTAGTCGGACAGGTCCAGGGGCTGAAGCTTTCTTT.

The CDR3 DNA is TGTGCCAGCAGCGTAGGCCAGCGGGGGTCCCAAGAGACCCAGTACTTC. This sequence encodes CASSVGQRGSQETQYF. The chain has TRBV9 and TRBJ2-5; TRBD2 matches 8 bases. The trim removed 0 bases at V and 1 base at J, leaving 5 bases unmatched. Germline CDR1 and CDR2: SGDLS and YYNGEE. CDR3 length: 16 residues.

The rearrangement uses TRBV5-5 and TRBJ1-2; perhaps TRBD1 as D (5 bases). This CDR3 is 15 amino acids long. Germline-derived CDR1 and CDR2 are SGHKS and YYEKEE (reference sequence). V lost 3 bases and J lost 4, with 16 bases in between. This CDR3 reads CASSWVAGEGYGYTF. CDR3 nucleotides: TGTGCCAGCAGCTGGGTTGCGGGGGAAGGCTATGGCTACACCTTC. Full variable domain (outside the CDR3, taken from reference TRBV5-5 and TRBJ1-2): DAGVTQSPTHLIKTRGQQVTLRCSPISGHKSVSWYQQVLGQGPQFIFQYYEKEERGRGNFPDRFSARQFPNYSSELNVNALLLGDSALYLCASSWVAGEGYGYTFGSGTRLTVV.

V and J are TRBV2 and TRBJ1-1, with TRBD1 as a possible D gene (6 bases). In germline, CDR1 is SNHLY, CDR2 FYNNEI. The CDR3 totals 15 residues. The V end lost 3 bases, the J end lost 5 bases, and 16 bases lay between the germline ends. DNA of the CDR3: TGTGCCAGCAGTGATTCCGTAGGGGGAAGGACTGAAGCTTTCTTT. The encoded protein is CASSDSVGGRTEAFF.

The chain employs TRBV6-1 and TRBJ2-7; the match to TRBD2 covers 8 bases. Losses at the gene ends were 3 bases for V and 5 bases for J; bases not matched to a gene: 6. The CDR3 runs 14 residues. The V gene's germline CDR1 is MNHNS and CDR2 SASEGT. CDR3 sequence reads: CASSEGLEGDEQYF. The CDR3 nucleotides read TGTGCCAGCAGTGAGGGACTAGAGGGGGACGAGCAGTACTTC.

The chain's CDR3 is CASSPWTGRTNEKLFF. The CDR3 DNA sequence: TGTGCCAGCAGTCCATGGACAGGGAGGACTAATGAAAAACTGTTTTTT. The chain carries TRBV28 and TRBJ1-4; 8 positions agree with TRBD1. The CDR3 extends over 16 amino acids. Trimming at V came to 5 bases and at J to 2 bases, leaving 7 bases not matched to a gene. Per the germline V gene, CDR1 is MDHEN and CDR2 is SYDVKM.

This clone was detected only a few times. The chain uses TRBV5-1 and TRBJ1-6; a possible D gene is TRBD1 (5 bases). From germline, CDR1 is SGHRS and CDR2 YFSETQ. With 2 bases removed from V and 7 bases from J, the gap between germline ends came to 10 bases. The CDR3 sequence is 14 residues long. The CDR3 sequence: CASSFTGVNSPLHF. The CDR3 DNA follows: TGCGCCAGCAGCTTCACGGGGGTGAATTCACCCCTCCACTTT.

J is TRBJ1-1 and V is TRBV12-3 or TRBV12-4; a weak D match, TRBD1 (5 bases). The CDR3 runs to 12 residues. With 5 bases removed from V and 9 bases from J, the gap between germline ends came to 13 bases. The CDR3 nucleotides are TGTGCCAGCAGTCCTAGACAGACCCAAGCTTTCTTT. Protein product: CASSPRQTQAFF.

This rearrangement joins TRBV2 to TRBJ1-6; 7 bases fit TRBD1. Germline V CDR1 and CDR2: SNHLY, FYNNEI. The CDR3 has 15 amino acids. V shed 4 bases, J shed 10 bases, and the junction held 10 bases outside the gene matches. CDR3 nucleotides: TGTGCCAGCAGTGGGACAGGTTCATACCGCTCACCCCTCCACTTT. It specifies CASSGTGSYRSPLHF.

CDR3 region: CASTGTITGELFF. CDR3 bases: TGTGCCAGCACCGGGACAATCACCGGGGAGCTGTTTTTT. This chain uses TRBV2 with TRBJ2-2; D is perhaps TRBD1 (6 bases). Germline CDR1 SNHLY, CDR2 FYNNEI. V gave up 7 bases and J gave up 4 bases, with 10 bases separating them. This CDR3 is 13 amino acids long.